A single TCR beta chain is shown here with its context. Antigen specificity is unknown. The sample comes from a study of T-cell reconstitution after alpha-beta-depleted transplantation in children. Findings of the study overall: By one year post-transplant, T-cell counts and diversity largely arose from T cells that were newly produced. Several hundred expanded graft clones reportedly gave rise to the alpha-beta T cells present about two months after transplant. The study traced high day-60 TCRbeta diversity in some patients to surviving recipient T cells and thymic progenitors.

The V and J ends lost 4 bases and 6 bases respectively, with 19 bases between them. The CDR3 is 15 amino acids. The germline gives CDR1 SGHAT, CDR2 FQNNGV. Construction of the TCRbeta library involved unique molecular identifiers. A single record per CDR3 protein comes from TCRdb applying MiXCR to the PCR reads. The sample carries roughly 110,000 distinct CDR3 sequences, 9% to 12% recorded once. V gene TRBV11-2 combines with J gene TRBJ2-7; D tentatively fits TRBD1 or TRBD2 (5 bases each). The sequence derives from a boy younger than 10 with acute lymphoblastic leukemia, due to receive a stem cell transplant. The source was PBMCs, collected before TCRalphabeta/CD19-depleted stem cell transplant. The DNA of the CDR3 is TGTGCCAGCAGCTCCTACGGGGCTTTTGGCCTCGAGCAGTACTTC. Translation: CASSSYGAFGLEQYF.